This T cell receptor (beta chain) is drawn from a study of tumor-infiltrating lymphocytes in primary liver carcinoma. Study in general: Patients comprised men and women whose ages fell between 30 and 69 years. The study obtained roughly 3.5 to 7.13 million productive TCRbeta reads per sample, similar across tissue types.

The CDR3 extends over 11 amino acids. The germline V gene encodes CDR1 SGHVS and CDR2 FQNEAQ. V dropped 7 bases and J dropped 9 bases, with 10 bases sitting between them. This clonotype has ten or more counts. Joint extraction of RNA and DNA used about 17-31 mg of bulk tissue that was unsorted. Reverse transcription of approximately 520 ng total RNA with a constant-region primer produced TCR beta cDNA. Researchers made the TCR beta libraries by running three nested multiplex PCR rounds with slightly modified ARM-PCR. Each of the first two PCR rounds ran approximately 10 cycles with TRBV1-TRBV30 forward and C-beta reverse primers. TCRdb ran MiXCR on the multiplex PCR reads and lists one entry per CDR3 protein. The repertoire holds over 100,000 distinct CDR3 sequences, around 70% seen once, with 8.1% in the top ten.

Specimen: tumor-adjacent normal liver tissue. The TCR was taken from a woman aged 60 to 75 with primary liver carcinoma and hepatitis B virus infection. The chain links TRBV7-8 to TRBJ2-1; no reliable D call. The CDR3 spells CASTSRSEQFF. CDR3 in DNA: TGTGCCAGCACCTCCCGAAGTGAGCAGTTCTTC. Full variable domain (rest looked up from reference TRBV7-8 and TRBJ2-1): GAGVSQSPRYKVAKRGQDVALRCDPISGHVSLFWYQQALGQGPEFLTYFQNEAQLDKSGLPSDRFFAERPEGSVSTLKIQRTQQEDSAVYLCASTSRSEQFFGPGTRLTVL.